A selection of T cell receptor beta chains follows, all from one sample in a study of human T cells and chemical hapten exposure. One entry per CDR3 protein, called by TCRdb with MiXCR from the RACE reads. The profile shows about 110,000 distinct CDR3 sequences, 9% to 9.5% of them singletons. The specimen comprised whole blood, sampled in connection with sensitization to the hapten diphenylcyclopropenone (DPC). The receptors come from a woman between 35 and 50 years old with alopecia areata. Some clones in this sample may be carry-over from other donors' samples. The CDR3 runs from the conserved cysteine through the conserved F or W. Each record gives: V gene, J gene, CDR3 protein.

TRBV4-1,TRBJ1-5,CASSQDRGLYQPQHF
TRBV6-6,TRBJ1-2,CASSSVYPGTLGDYGYTF
TRBV7-9,TRBJ1-1,CASSLRETEAFF
TRBV28,TRBJ2-5,CASLSSLETQYF
TRBV3-2,TRBJ1-5,CASSQTGLFNQPQHF
TRBV7-8,TRBJ1-2,CASSLAPGSDYGYTF
TRBV20-1,TRBJ2-4,CSARDLAGLGIQYF
TRBV5-1,TRBJ2-3,CASSLGGSGDTQYF
TRBV7-9,TRBJ2-2,CASSLDNRVANTGELFF
TRBV2,TRBJ2-5,CTSSDVAQETQYF
TRBV4-3,TRBJ1-2,CASSQDARFNYGYTF
TRBV7-2,TRBJ2-7,CASSRLLDLAYLTSFSGGEQYF
TRBV20-1,TRBJ1-1,CSARQPMNTEAFF
TRBV27,TRBJ1-1,CASRPPPSTGGSGNTEAFF
TRBV28,TRBJ2-7,CASSLEGEQYF
TRBV12-3/TRBV12-4,TRBJ2-1,CASSPHPGLFYNEQFF
TRBV7-2,TRBJ1-5,CASSSYQLEGNQPQHF
TRBV12-3/TRBV12-4,TRBJ1-5,CASRTLDGNQPQHF
TRBV5-1,TRBJ2-7,CASSLGGTGIGYEQYF
TRBV7-2,TRBJ2-5,CASSFPGVKTQYF
TRBV12-3/TRBV12-4,TRBJ1-2,CASTGGEQGGYGYTF
TRBV6-5,TRBJ1-3,CASSYRRGMSSGNTIYF
TRBV6-2/TRBV6-3,TRBJ2-2,CASSGGDRSNTGELFF
TRBV11-3,TRBJ1-2,CASSTGTGDTKNYGYTF
TRBV27,TRBJ1-6,CASSSFTGLRSPLHF
TRBV6-1,TRBJ1-2,CASSEGPVGYTF
TRBV29-1,TRBJ1-1,CSVGIGGMMTEAFF
TRBV7-6,TRBJ1-6,CASSLEGTPNSPLHF
TRBV19,TRBJ1-5,CATRDRGRVNQPQHF
TRBV6-1,TRBJ2-5,CASSELAGGPQETQYF
TRBV2,TRBJ2-1,CASSHRTSSGYNEQFF
TRBV6-1,TRBJ2-3,CASSTPGLVFLF
TRBV29-1,TRBJ2-3,CSVDRSTQYF
TRBV6-5,TRBJ1-2,CASSYSKLPGQGGLNYGYTF
TRBV20-1,TRBJ1-1,CSPRTALNTEAFF
TRBV11-2,TRBJ2-2,CASSLRINTGELFF
TRBV19,TRBJ2-1,CASSAAGGLGYEQFF
TRBV6-6,TRBJ1-2,CASSTGLTVGVGYTF
TRBV6-5,TRBJ1-2,CASRRGVGYGYTF
TRBV7-9,TRBJ2-1,CASSPPFGGAYNEQFF
TRBV12-3/TRBV12-4,TRBJ2-3,CASSPWTDLATDTQYF
TRBV7-2,TRBJ1-3,CASSLGVTGNTIYF
TRBV7-9,TRBJ2-2,CASSLPRRGELFF
TRBV19,TRBJ1-4,CASRIGTATNEKLFF
TRBV7-6,TRBJ2-5,CASSVGQTGTQYF
TRBV2,TRBJ2-7,CASAVKGDDLAYEQYF
TRBV28,TRBJ2-7,CASSSPDGYEQYF
TRBV24-1,TRBJ2-3,CATSARLPTDTQYF
TRBV10-3,TRBJ2-5,CAISESGQALETQYF
TRBV6-2/TRBV6-3,TRBJ1-6,CASSDDSPLHF
TRBV18,TRBJ1-4,CASSPPDREIEKLFF